This T cell receptor beta chain originates from a study of neurological immune-mediated disorders (dated by TCRdb to between 2018 and 2020). For context, the study as a whole: Of the roughly 34 multiple sclerosis patients, around 30 had relapsing-remitting MS and 3 had secondary progressive MS. Longitudinal samples, technical triplicates and paired sorted CD4+ and CD8+ T-cell subsets, alongside PBMC samples, were included among the 106 TCR-beta libraries. Of the 65 to 70 subjects in the cohort, around 14 were HAM/TSP patients, roughly 34 were multiple sclerosis patients, and around 20 were healthy controls. The study compared peripheral blood TCR-beta repertoires of HTLV-I-associated myelopathy (HAM/TSP) patients, multiple sclerosis patients and healthy controls using UMI-based sequencing.

CDR1 and CDR2 are read off the germline V gene as SGHVS and FQNEAQ. The CDR3 has 15 amino acids, counting the end cysteine and phenylalanine. The only DNA kept is the CDR3, 45 bases in frame from the first base. Ends trimmed: V by 6 bases, J by 7 bases; bases unmatched to a gene: 13. cDNA was synthesized by template-switch 5'RACE using a primer with a 10-nucleotide random unique molecular identifier that tagged each TCR transcript. Every sequencing run yielded over 200 million TCR-beta sequences covering 15-18 subjects. The RNeasy kit was used for extraction of total RNA. Using the KAPA Real-time Library Amplification kit, TCR-beta VDJ regions were amplified with primers for the TCR constant region and the 5'RACE anchor. A first PCR added sample indexes and Illumina adaptors, and a second PCR then raised library yield. The roughly 650 bp TCR product was size-selected on a 2% E-gel SizeSelection system after Ampure bead purification. Before pooling, library quality was checked on a Bioanalyzer, concentration was measured with Qubit, and libraries were quantified with the Kapa Library Quantification kit. An Illumina HiSeq 2500 sequenced the libraries paired-end 2 x 150 bp. To increase sequence diversity, roughly 24-32% phiX was spiked into each library pool. In the authors' own workflow: The UMI-based MiGEC pipeline processed quality-filtered reads and removed over 80% of raw TCR sequences during error correction. IMGT germline references were used for aligning VDJ genes, and each clonotype was defined as a unique CDR3 amino acid sequence together with its V-J genes. Clonal expansion, Shannon diversity and CDR3 relatedness (CalcPairwiseDistances, ClusterSamples) were evaluated with VDJtools, and phylogenetic trees were built with CLCbio workbench. Using coefficient-of-variation modelling across technical triplicates, the study counted a clone as expanded if it had at least 8 unique UMIs. TCRdb reprocessed the public reads (quality trimming at Q25 with fastp, clone calling with MiXCR) and kept in-frame beta chains. Every CDR3 protein is listed once, alongside the most common genes and DNA of its rows. TCRdb's processing, not the authors' own work, is the source of the V and J calls. Within this sample are roughly 10,000 distinct CDR3 sequences, with approximately 22% of them counted one time only. Clones ranked in the top ten supply roughly 15% of the sample.

Sorted-subset TCR libraries were prepared from about a million sorted CD4+ or CD8+ T cells. Multiple sclerosis patients were enrolled in a US clinical protocol under which disease progression was evaluated by magnetic resonance imaging. Peripheral blood was subjected to Ficoll-Hypaque density gradient centrifugation to isolate PBMCs, which were then cryopreserved in liquid nitrogen. The study also sequenced paired sorted CD4+ and CD8+ subsets from healthy controls, HAM/TSP patients and MS patients. Study-wide conclusions, independent of this receptor: The MS cluster was not associated with any clinical or MRI features, and the authors stated that larger cohorts are needed. In a phylogenetic analysis, the repertoires of 18 out of 34 MS patients fell into a single cluster of related CDR3 sequences, pointing to a possible signature at the repertoire level. No identical CDR3 amino acid sequences were shared among expanded clones across subjects, suggesting private TCR-beta repertoires in all groups. TCR clonal expansion was highest in HAM/TSP patients and lowest in MS patients, with MS patients falling below even healthy controls.

There are many counts of this clonotype. The antigen it recognizes is unknown. It has no much larger one-base neighbor in the sample; base qualities were not kept. The TCR sequence derives from a woman between 35 and 50 years old with multiple sclerosis. The sequenced material came from CD8+ T cells from blood. In this chain, TRBV7-8 is recombined with TRBJ2-7, with 9 junctional bases fitting TRBD1. At the DNA level, the sequence is TGTGCCAGCAGAATGCAGCCGGGACAGGGAATAGAGCAGTACTTC. It is translated as CASRMQPGQGIEQYF.